The 9 T cell receptor beta chains reported below all come from one sample, sequenced in a study of breast tumors, draining lymph nodes, adjacent tissues. TCRdb re-derived calls from the multiplex PCR reads in MiXCR, one entry per CDR3 protein. The table has some 120,000 distinct CDR3 sequences, 20% seen once. Samples came from axillary lymph nodes draining the breast cancer. The specimen sequenced was axillary lymph node tissue. Receptors originate from a female donor with breast cancer. Some clones in this sample may be carry-over from other donors' samples.

The rearrangement uses TRBV20-1 and TRBJ2-3; 10 bases match TRBD2. Germline CDR1 is DFQATT and CDR2 is SNEGSKA (reference sequence). Trimming cost V 7 bases and J 4 bases; bases outside gene matches: 5. This CDR3 is built from 13 residues. Here the CDR3 reads CSVLAGGADTQYF. In nucleotides, the CDR3 is TGCAGTGTTTTAGCGGGAGGAGCAGATACGCAGTATTTT.

As to this clonotype: Germline and junction disagree at one end, which may indicate a read error. This chain joins TRBV6-2 or TRBV6-3 and TRBJ2-1; tentatively, D is TRBD1 (5 bases). CDR1 and CDR2 from the germline V gene are MNHEY and SVGEGT. The CDR3 totals 16 residues. The CDR3 spells CASSYKGRIAYNKQFF. CDR3 in DNA: TGTGCCAGCAGTTACAAGGGGCGAATCGCCTACAATAAGCAGTTCTTC.

This clonotype was counted ten times or more. The chain links TRBV2 to TRBJ1-2; maybe TRBD1 (5 bases). The CDR3 is 12 amino acids. Per the germline V gene, CDR1 is SNHLY and CDR2 is FYNNEI. The germline V and J ends were trimmed by 6 bases and 8 bases, with 13 bases remaining between them. Here the CDR3 reads CASRGDGTGYTF. CDR3 nucleotide sequence: TGTGCCAGCAGGGGGGACGGCACGGGCTACACCTTC.

The sample holds a few counts of this clonotype. J is TRBJ2-7 and V is TRBV28; D uncertain. The V gene's germline CDR1 is MDHEN and CDR2 SYDVKM. This CDR3 has 12 amino acids. V was pared by 5 bases and J by 2 bases, with 7 bases between. CDR3 DNA sequence: TGTGCCAGCAGTGAAACTACCTACGAGCAGTACTTC. This encodes CASSETTYEQYF.

This clonotype has a handful of counts. CDR3 coding DNA: TGTGCCAGCAGTTACTCGACTACAGGGACAGATACGCAGTATTTT. Protein sequence: CASSYSTTGTDTQYF. The chain employs TRBV6-5 and TRBJ2-3, with D possibly TRBD1 on 6 matching bases. Trimming stripped 0 bases from V and 3 bases from J, with 10 bases between. This CDR3 has 15 amino acids. Germline V gene lookup returns CDR1 MNHEY and CDR2 SVGAGI.

This clonotype was observed at least ten times. The chain has TRBV2 and TRBJ1-5, with 8 bases matching TRBD1. Trimming at V came to 4 bases and at J to 5 bases, leaving 4 bases not matched to a gene. There are 14 residues in the CDR3. Germline CDR1 is SNHLY and CDR2 is FYNNEI. The CDR3 nucleotides are TGTGCCAGCAGTGCCCGGACAGGGCATCAGCCCCAGCATTTT. This encodes CASSARTGHQPQHF. The full variable domain, its missing parts supplied by reference TRBV2 and TRBJ1-5, is EPEVTQTPSHQVTQMGQEVILRCVPISNHLYFYWYRQILGQKVEFLVSFYNNEISEKSEIFDDQFSVERPDGSNFTLKIRSTKLEDSAMYFCASSARTGHQPQHFGDGTRLSIL.

This clonotype was observed at least ten times. This rearrangement joins TRBV15 to TRBJ1-4; 7 positions match TRBD1. V shed 0 bases, J shed 13 bases, and the junction held 2 bases outside the gene matches. The CDR3 is 12 residues long. Germline V gene sequence: CDR1 LNHNV, CDR2 YYDKDF (reference sequence). The CDR3 here is CATSRDRGSLFF. The DNA of the CDR3 is TGTGCCACCAGCAGAGACAGGGGGTCACTGTTTTTT.

The chain carries TRBV20-1 and TRBJ1-1, with TRBD1 identical over 8 bases. The V segment lost 5 bases and the J segment 4 bases; nucleotides outside the gene matches: 9. The length of the CDR3 is 14 residues. The germline gives CDR1 DFQATT, CDR2 SNEGSKA (reference sequence). The CDR3 nucleotides are TGCAGTGCTGTCGAACAGGACAGGGCCACTGAAGCTTTCTTT. Its translation is CSAVEQDRATEAFF.

This clonotype was recorded many times. The rearrangement uses TRBV2 and TRBJ2-7; 8 bases map to TRBD1. Germline CDR1 and CDR2: SNHLY and FYNNEI. With 0 bases clipped from V and 3 bases from J, the junction kept 4 bases outside the gene matches. There are 15 residues in the CDR3. As DNA, the CDR3 is TGTGCCAGCAGTGAAGCGGGACAGGCATACTACGAGCAGTACTTC. This translates into CASSEAGQAYYEQYF. Supplemented by reference TRBV2 and TRBJ2-7, the full variable domain reads EPEVTQTPSHQVTQMGQEVILRCVPISNHLYFYWYRQILGQKVEFLVSFYNNEISEKSEIFDDQFSVERPDGSNFTLKIRSTKLEDSAMYFCASSEAGQAYYEQYFGPGTRLTVT.